This T cell receptor beta chain was obtained from a study of control samples from healthy donors and cancer patients. Looked up from germline, CDR1 is ENHRY and CDR2 is SYGVKD. CDR3 size: 12 residues. With V trimmed by 11 bases and J by 8 bases, 6 bases remained unmatched. The repertoire was sequenced with immunoSEQ multiplex PCR; TCRdb's copy has only in-frame clones and lacks some. This table has about 80,000 clones, roughly 84% appearing once. This sequence was found in a man aged 55 to 70 with head and neck cancer. V and J are TRBV10-3 and TRBJ1-4; 9 nucleotides line up with TRBD1. Sequences were obtained from PBMCs. This CDR3 reads CAAGTGTEKLFF. CDR3 sequence (DNA): TGTGCCGCTGGGACAGGGACGGAAAAACTGTTTTTT.